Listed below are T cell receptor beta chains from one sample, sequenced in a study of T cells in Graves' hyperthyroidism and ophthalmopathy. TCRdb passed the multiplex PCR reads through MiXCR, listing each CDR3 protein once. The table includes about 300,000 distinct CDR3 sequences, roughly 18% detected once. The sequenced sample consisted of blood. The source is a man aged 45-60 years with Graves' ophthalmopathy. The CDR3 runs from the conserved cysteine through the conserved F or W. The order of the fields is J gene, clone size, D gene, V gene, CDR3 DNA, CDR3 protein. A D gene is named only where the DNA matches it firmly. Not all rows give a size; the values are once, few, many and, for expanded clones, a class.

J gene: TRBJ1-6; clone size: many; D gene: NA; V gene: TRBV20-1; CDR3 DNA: TGCAGTGCTAGAGTTGCCGAGGGTTCACCCCTCCACTTT; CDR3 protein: CSARVAEGSPLHF
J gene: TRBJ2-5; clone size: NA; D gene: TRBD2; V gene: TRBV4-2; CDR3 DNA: TGTGCCAGCAGCCAAGAAAGGGGCGTTGCGGGAGGGGAGAAAGAGACCCAGTACTTC; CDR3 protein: CASSQERGVAGGEKETQYF
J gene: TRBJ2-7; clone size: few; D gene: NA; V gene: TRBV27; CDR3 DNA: TGTGCCAGCAGTTTGACTTACCCAAGCTCCTACGAGCAGTACTTC; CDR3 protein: CASSLTYPSSYEQYF
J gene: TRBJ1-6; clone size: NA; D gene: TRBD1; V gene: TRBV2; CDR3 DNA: TGTGCCAGCAGTGAGACAGGGGCGAATTCACCCCTCCACTTT; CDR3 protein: CASSETGANSPLHF
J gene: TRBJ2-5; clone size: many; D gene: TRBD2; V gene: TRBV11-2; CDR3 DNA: TGTGCCAGCAGCTTCCCCGACAGCGGCGGGGGGACCCAGTACTTC; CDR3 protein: CASSFPDSGGGTQYF
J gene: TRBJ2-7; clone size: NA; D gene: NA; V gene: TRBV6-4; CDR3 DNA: TGTGCCAGCAGTCCAGGCCGGGGTCCTCTCTACGAGCAGTACTTC; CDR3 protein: CASSPGRGPLYEQYF
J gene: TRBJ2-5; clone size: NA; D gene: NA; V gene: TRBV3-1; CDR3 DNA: TGTGCCAGCAGCCATACAGGGATGGGGGAGACCCAGTACTTC; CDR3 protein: CASSHTGMGETQYF
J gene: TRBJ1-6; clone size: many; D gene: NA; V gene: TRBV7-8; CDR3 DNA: TGTGCCAGCAGCTCGGGACCGGCTGAGAATTCACCCCTCCACTTT; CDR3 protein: CASSSGPAENSPLHF
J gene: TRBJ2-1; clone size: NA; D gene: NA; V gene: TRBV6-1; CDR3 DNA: TGTGCCAGCTTGTCCCACACGAATGAGCAGTTCTTC; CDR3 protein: CASLSHTNEQFF
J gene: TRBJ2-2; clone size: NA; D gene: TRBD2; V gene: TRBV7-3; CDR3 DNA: TGTGCCAGCAGCGCAACCGGGACTACTGGGGAGCTGTTTTTT; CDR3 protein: CASSATGTTGELFF
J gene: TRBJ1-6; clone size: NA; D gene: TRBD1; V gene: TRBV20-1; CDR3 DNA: TGCAGTGCTTCGAAAACAGGGGGCGAAAATTCACCCCTCCACTTT; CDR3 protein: CSASKTGGENSPLHF
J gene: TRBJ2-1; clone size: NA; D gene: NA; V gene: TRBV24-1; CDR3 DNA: TGTGCCACCAGTGAGTTTGGTAATGAGCAGTTCTTC; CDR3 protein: CATSEFGNEQFF
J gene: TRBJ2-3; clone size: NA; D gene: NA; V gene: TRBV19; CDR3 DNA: TGTGCCAGTAGTACCCGTAGTGGGAGAGCGCCAGATACGCAGTATTTT; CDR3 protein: CASSTRSGRAPDTQYF
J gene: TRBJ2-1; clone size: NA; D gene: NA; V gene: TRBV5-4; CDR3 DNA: TGTGCCAGCAGCTTGGATATCGGTAATGAGCAGTTCTTC; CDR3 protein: CASSLDIGNEQFF
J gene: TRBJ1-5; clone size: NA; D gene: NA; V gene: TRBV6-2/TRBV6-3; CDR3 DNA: TGTGCCAGCAGACCAATCGACAGTAGCAATCAGCCCCAGCATTTT; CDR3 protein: CASRPIDSSNQPQHF
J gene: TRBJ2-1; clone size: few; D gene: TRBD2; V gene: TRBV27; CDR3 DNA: TGTGCCAGCGCGGGACTAGCGGAAGCCGAGCAGTTCTTC; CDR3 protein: CASAGLAEAEQFF
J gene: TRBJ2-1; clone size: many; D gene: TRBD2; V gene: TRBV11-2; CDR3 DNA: TGTGCCAGCAGCCCTTCTTTACCCGCGGCGGGAGGAGGGGATGAGCAGTTCTTC; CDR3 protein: CASSPSLPAAGGGDEQFF
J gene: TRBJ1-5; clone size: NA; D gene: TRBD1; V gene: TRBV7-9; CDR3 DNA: TGTGCCAGCAGCCGGACAGGGAGGGGCAATCAGCCCCAGCATTTT; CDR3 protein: CASSRTGRGNQPQHF
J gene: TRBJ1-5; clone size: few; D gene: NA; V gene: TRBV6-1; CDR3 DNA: TGTGCCAGCAGTGAATTCGGTGACGGTTATCAGCCCCAGCATTTT; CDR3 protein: CASSEFGDGYQPQHF
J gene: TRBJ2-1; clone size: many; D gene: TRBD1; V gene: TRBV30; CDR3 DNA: TGTGCCTGGTCGGGACAGGGCCTCTATGGGCAGTTCTTC; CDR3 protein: CAWSGQGLYGQFF